A selection of T cell receptor beta chains follows, all from one sample in a study of cytomegalovirus exposure and HLA in healthy donors. Measured with immunoSEQ multiplex PCR; TCRdb has only the in-frame clones, and not every one. The table lists some 120,000 clones, 60% to 85% of them singletons. Material: PBMCs. These TCRs come from a man in his thirties or forties in good health and CMV-seronegative. The CDR3 runs from the conserved cysteine through the conserved F or W. The D gene is left open where the match is weak. Where a row states a size, it is once, few, many or the class of an expanded clone; other rows omit it.

>.|TRBV6-5|TRBD1|TRBJ2-7
TGTGCCAGCAGTGAGGACGGGACAGACGAGCAGTACTTC
CASSEDGTDEQYF
>.|TRBV30|.|TRBJ1-5
TGTGCCTGGAGTAAGGAGGGGATTCAGCCCCAGCATTTT
CAWSKEGIQPQHF
>.|TRBV5-1|TRBD1|TRBJ1-1
TGCGCCAGCACCGAATCCGGGACAGACTTTAACACTGAAGCTTTCTTT
CASTESGTDFNTEAFF
>.|TRBV28|.|TRBJ2-5
TGTGCCAGCAGACCATCTAAAGAGACCCAGTACTTC
CASRPSKETQYF
>.|TRBV7-6|.|TRBJ1-1
TGTGCCAGCAGCTTAGCGCTGGGCGGGATGAACACTGAAGCTTTCTTT
CASSLALGGMNTEAFF
>.|TRBV5-4|.|TRBJ2-1
TGTGCCAGCAGCTTGGATCCAACTAGCCCCAACGACAATGAGCAGTTCTTC
CASSLDPTSPNDNEQFF
>.|TRBV11-2|TRBD1|TRBJ1-1
TGTGCCAGCAGCTTAGAGTGGACAGGGGGTGAAGCTTTCTTT
CASSLEWTGGEAFF
>.|TRBV6-4|.|TRBJ1-2
TGTGCCAGCGATCGCAGAAACTATGGCTACACCTTC
CASDRRNYGYTF
>.|TRBV9|.|TRBJ2-7
TGTGCCAGCAGCGTAGGGTCCAGTTCCTACGAGCAGTACTTC
CASSVGSSSYEQYF
>.|TRBV18|TRBD1|TRBJ2-3
TGTGCCAGCTCACCACCGACAGGGGGCACAGATACGCAGTATTTT
CASSPPTGGTDTQYF
>.|TRBV6-5|TRBD2|TRBJ2-2
TGTGCCAGCAGTTACTTCACCGGCGGGGGGACCGGGGAGCTGTTTTTT
CASSYFTGGGTGELFF
>.|TRBV7-9|TRBD2|TRBJ2-5
TGTGCCAGCAGCCGATGGACTAGCGGCAAAGAGACCCAGTACTTC
CASSRWTSGKETQYF
>.|TRBV28|.|TRBJ2-5
TGTGCCAGCAGTATCCGGACAAACCAAGAGACCCAGTACTTC
CASSIRTNQETQYF
>.|TRBV5-1|.|TRBJ1-1
TGCGCCAGCAGAATCGGCGGGATTATGAACACTGAAGCTTTCTTT
CASRIGGIMNTEAFF
>.|TRBV4-1|TRBD2|TRBJ2-2
TGCGCCAGCAGCCCCCGGGGGGTCGACACCGGGGAGCTGTTTTTT
CASSPRGVDTGELFF
>.|TRBV23-1|.|TRBJ2-5
TGCGCCAGCAGTCACTTCGGGTGTGTTCAAGAGACCCAGTACTTC
CASSHFGCVQETQYF
>.|TRBV5-8|.|TRBJ2-3
TGTGCCAGCAGCTCTCCCCAGGGGCTAGATACGCAGTATTTT
CASSSPQGLDTQYF
>.|TRBV7-3|.|TRBJ2-3
TGTGCCAGCAGCTTAAACTCAGCAGGTGATACGCAGTATTTT
CASSLNSAGDTQYF
>.|TRBV6-1|TRBD1|TRBJ1-1
TGTGCCAGCAGTCAAGAGGGGGCGAACACTGAAGCTTTCTTT
CASSQEGANTEAFF
>.|TRBV6-6|TRBD2|TRBJ2-1
TGTGCCAGCAGACCGGGACTAGCGGGCCCTTTGGGGCAGTTCTTC
CASRPGLAGPLGQFF
>.|TRBV9|TRBD1|TRBJ2-7
TGTGCCAGCAGCCCAAGGACAGGGGGCTACGAGCAGTACTTC
CASSPRTGGYEQYF
>.|TRBV27|TRBD2|TRBJ2-7
TGTGCCAGCAGTCCGGGACTAGCGGGAGTGTGGCAGTACTTC
CASSPGLAGVWQYF
>.|TRBV28|.|TRBJ1-4
TGTGCCAGCAGTTCCCGGGGAACCGGAGGTGAAAAACTGTTTTTT
CASSSRGTGGEKLFF
>.|TRBV28|.|TRBJ2-7
TGTGCCAGCACCGCGGGGTTGTACGAGCAGTACTTC
CASTAGLYEQYF
>.|TRBV6-5|.|TRBJ2-4
TGTGCCAGCAGTTACTACGGGCGCAGGGACAAAAACATTCAGTACTTC
CASSYYGRRDKNIQYF
>.|TRBV28|.|TRBJ1-5
TGTGCCAGCCATTACATAGGGGGTCAGCCCCAGCATTTT
CASHYIGGQPQHF
>.|TRBV7-9|.|TRBJ1-2
TGTGCCAGCAGCTTCGGGGACACCGGGGATGGCTACACCTTC
CASSFGDTGDGYTF
>.|TRBV14|.|TRBJ2-7
TGTGCCAGCAGCCGGAGGAACGAGCAGTACTTC
CASSRRNEQYF
>.|TRBV5-4|TRBD2|TRBJ2-7
TGTGCCAGCAGCCCTGCTAGCGGGAGAGGCAATTCCTACGAGCAGTACTTC
CASSPASGRGNSYEQYF
>.|TRBV19|.|TRBJ1-2
TGTGCCAGTAGTAGCGGGTACGACGATGGCTACACCTTC
CASSSGYDDGYTF
>.|TRBV7-9|.|TRBJ2-3
TGTGCCAGCAGCTCCCCGGTTTCTAGCACAGATACGCAGTATTTT
CASSSPVSSTDTQYF
>.|TRBV19|.|TRBJ1-4
TGTGCCAGTAGTTCGACAGTCGCAACTAATGAAAAACTGTTTTTT
CASSSTVATNEKLFF
>.|TRBV9|TRBD2|TRBJ2-1
TGTGCCAGCAGTCTTAGCGGGATTTACAATGAGCAGTTCTTC
CASSLSGIYNEQFF
>.|TRBV7-2|.|TRBJ1-1
TGTGCCAGCAGCTTAGGGCCCCCTAACACTGAAGCTTTCTTT
CASSLGPPNTEAFF
>.|TRBV29-1|TRBD1|TRBJ1-4
TGCAGCGCTGGGACAGGGCCTAATGAAAAACTGTTTTTT
CSAGTGPNEKLFF
>.|TRBV5-8|.|TRBJ2-3
TGTGCCAGCAGCTTAAGAGGGTCCACAGATACGCAGTATTTT
CASSLRGSTDTQYF
>.|TRBV18|TRBD2|TRBJ2-7
TGTGCCAGCTCACCACCAGAGCGGGGGGGCCTTTCCGAGCAGTACTTC
CASSPPERGGLSEQYF
>.|TRBV12-2|.|TRBJ2-1
TGTGCAAGTCGCTTAGAACTAGCGGGAGCGAGTGAGCAGTTCTTC
CASRLELAGASEQFF
>.|TRBV19|TRBD1|TRBJ2-3
TGTGCCAGTAGTATATGGGACAGGGGGCAAGATACGCAGTATTTT
CASSIWDRGQDTQYF
>.|TRBV28|TRBD1|TRBJ1-2
TGTGCCAGCACAACGACAGGGATCACTAACTATGGCTACACCTTC
CASTTTGITNYGYTF
>.|TRBV6-5|.|TRBJ2-4
TGTGCCAGCAGTTGGGCGGGGGCGGGAGCCAAAAACATTCAGTACTTC
CASSWAGAGAKNIQYF
>.|TRBV5-1|.|TRBJ2-5
TGCGCCAGCAGCTTTTACTCCGAGACCCAGTACTTC
CASSFYSETQYF
>.|TRBV11-2|TRBD2|TRBJ2-7
TGTGCCAGCAGCTTAGCGGGCCGGGGGGACGAGCAGTACTTC
CASSLAGRGDEQYF
>.|TRBV28|TRBD1|TRBJ1-5
TGTGCCAGCAGTTTACAGGGGGCAATAGGCAATCAGCCCCAGCATTTT
CASSLQGAIGNQPQHF
>few|TRBV5-1|.|TRBJ2-5
TGCGCCAGCACCCGGCCTGAGGGCTTGGAGACCCAGTACTTC
CASTRPEGLETQYF
>once|TRBV7-2|.|TRBJ2-2
TGTGCCAGCAGTCGTACTAGAAGCACCGGGGAGCTGTTTTTT
CASSRTRSTGELFF
>.|TRBV7-8|.|TRBJ2-1
TGTGCCAGCAGCTTAGCTTCTGCCTACAATGAGCAGTTCTTC
CASSLASAYNEQFF
>.|TRBV7-3|TRBD1|TRBJ2-2
TGTGCCAGCAGTAGCCCAGGGGGCCGGGAGCTGTTTTTT
CASSSPGGRELFF
>.|TRBV27|.|TRBJ1-3
TGTGCCAGCAGTTTCGTCTCTGGAAACACCATATATTTT
CASSFVSGNTIYF
>.|TRBV7-8|.|TRBJ2-7
TGTGCCAGCAGCTTAATCGGGAGCGGCTACGAGCAGTACTTC
CASSLIGSGYEQYF
>.|TRBV18|TRBD1|TRBJ1-5
TGTGCCAGCTCGGACAGGGGTAACGATCAGCCCCAGCATTTT
CASSDRGNDQPQHF
>.|TRBV6-5|.|TRBJ2-1
TGTGCCAGCAGTCGCAGGGAATCCTACAATGAGCAGTTCTTC
CASSRRESYNEQFF
>.|TRBV2|TRBD2|TRBJ2-1
TGTGCCAGCAGGCTGCTAGCGGGGGCCTACAATGAGCAGTTCTTC
CASRLLAGAYNEQFF
>once|TRBV6-1|.|TRBJ1-1
TGTGCCGGTAAGCGGGTGCCCGACACTGAAGCTTTCTTT
CAGKRVPDTEAFF
>.|TRBV30|.|TRBJ1-4
TGTGCCTGGAGCCGGGGACTAAATGAAAAACTGTTTTTT
CAWSRGLNEKLFF
>few|TRBV5-1|.|TRBJ1-2
TGCGCCAGCAGCTTGCGGCAGGACGGCGGGGGCTACACCTTC
CASSLRQDGGGYTF
>.|TRBV30|.|TRBJ2-3
TGTGCCTGGACCCACCCTCCCCGGTTTCCGCAGTATTTT
CAWTHPPRFPQYF
>.|TRBV19|.|TRBJ2-1
TGTGCCAGTAGTACCGTTGGTGGGGTAGCGGTACACAATGAGCAGTTCTTC
CASSTVGGVAVHNEQFF
>.|TRBV29-1|TRBD1|TRBJ2-7
TGCAGCGTGGAGGGGCCGGGACAGGGGGCCGAGCAGTACTTC
CSVEGPGQGAEQYF